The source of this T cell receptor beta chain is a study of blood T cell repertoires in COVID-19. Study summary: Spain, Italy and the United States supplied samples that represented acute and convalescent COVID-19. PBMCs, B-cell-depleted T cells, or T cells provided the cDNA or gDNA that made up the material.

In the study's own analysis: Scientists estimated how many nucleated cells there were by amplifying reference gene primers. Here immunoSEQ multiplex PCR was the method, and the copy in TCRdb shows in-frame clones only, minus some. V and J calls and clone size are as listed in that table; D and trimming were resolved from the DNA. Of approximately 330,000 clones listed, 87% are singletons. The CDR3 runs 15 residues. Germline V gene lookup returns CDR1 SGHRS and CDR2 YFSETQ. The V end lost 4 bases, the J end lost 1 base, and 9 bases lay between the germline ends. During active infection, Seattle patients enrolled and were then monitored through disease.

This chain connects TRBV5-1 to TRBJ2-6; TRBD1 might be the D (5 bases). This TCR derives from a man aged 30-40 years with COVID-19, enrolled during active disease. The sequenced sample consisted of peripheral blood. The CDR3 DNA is TGCGCCAGCAGCCCCGGACAATCTGGGGCCAACGTCCTGACTTTC. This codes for CASSPGQSGANVLTF.